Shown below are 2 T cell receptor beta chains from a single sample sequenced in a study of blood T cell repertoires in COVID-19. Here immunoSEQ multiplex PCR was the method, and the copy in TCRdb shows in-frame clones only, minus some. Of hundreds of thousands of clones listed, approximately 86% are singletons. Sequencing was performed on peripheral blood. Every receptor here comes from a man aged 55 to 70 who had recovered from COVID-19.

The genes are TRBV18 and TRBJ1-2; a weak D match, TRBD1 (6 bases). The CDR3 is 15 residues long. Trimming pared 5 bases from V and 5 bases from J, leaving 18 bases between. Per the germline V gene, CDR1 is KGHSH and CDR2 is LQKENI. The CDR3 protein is CASSTEQGGAYGYTF. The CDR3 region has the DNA TGTGCCAGCTCAACTGAACAGGGTGGGGCATATGGCTACACCTTC. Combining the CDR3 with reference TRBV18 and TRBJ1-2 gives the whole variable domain NAGVMQNPRHLVRRRGQEARLRCSPMKGHSHVYWYRQLPEEGLKFMVYLQKENIIDESGMPKERFSAEFPKEGPSILRIQQVVRGDSAAYFCASSTEQGGAYGYTFGSGTRLTVV.

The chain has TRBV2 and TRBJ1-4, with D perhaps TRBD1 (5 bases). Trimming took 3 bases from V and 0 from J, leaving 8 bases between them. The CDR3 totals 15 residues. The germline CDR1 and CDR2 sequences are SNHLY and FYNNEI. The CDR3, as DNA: TGTGCCAGCAGTGAGGGGGGAGCAACTAATGAAAAACTGTTTTTT. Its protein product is CASSEGGATNEKLFF.